These 18 T cell receptor beta chains originate from one sample sequenced in a study of T cell repertoires in cytomegalovirus infection. No antigens are known for them. TCRdb reprocessed the reads with MiXCR, giving one entry per CDR3 protein. This table holds roughly 78,000 distinct CDR3 sequences, approximately 39% found once. The specimen comprised CD8+ T cells from cultured PBMCs, sampled from culture after CMV antigen stimulation. These receptors all stem from a human donor in good health (CMV status not recorded). Some clones in this sample may be carry-over from other donors' samples.

This clonotype is a singleton in its sample. V and J are TRBV6-6 and TRBJ2-1; D is perhaps TRBD1 or TRBD2 (5 bases each). This CDR3 region has 13 residues. Germline assignment: CDR1 MNHNY and CDR2 SVGAGI (reference sequence). V was shortened by 8 bases and J by 4 bases, with 12 bases between the two germline ends. CDR3 loop: CASGQEGYNEQFF. Here the CDR3 DNA reads TGTGCCAGCGGACAAGAGGGTTACAATGAGCAGTTCTTC.

This chain connects TRBV5-6 to TRBJ1-1; perhaps TRBD1 as D (5 bases). This CDR3 is built from 13 residues. Germline V gene data show CDR1 as SGHDT and CDR2 as YYEEEE. V dropped 7 bases and J dropped 1 base, with 11 bases sitting between them. CDR3 residues: CASLGASNTEAFF. In nucleotides, the CDR3 is TGTGCCAGCCTCGGGGCGTCGAACACTGAAGCTTTCTTT.

At least ten counts were recorded for this clonotype. The rearrangement uses TRBV4-3 and TRBJ1-3; no clear D. The CDR3 has 17 amino acids. Trimming took 0 bases from V and 0 from J, leaving 12 bases between them. Per the germline V gene, CDR1 is LGHNA and CDR2 is YSLEER. CDR3 in amino acids: CASSQELSHHSGNTIYF. As DNA, the CDR3 is TGCGCCAGCAGCCAAGAGCTTAGTCACCACTCTGGAAACACCATATATTTT.

This clonotype has more than one count but fewer than ten. The rearrangement links TRBV7-2 to TRBJ2-3; D ambiguous. Trimming cost V 1 base and J 6 bases, with 11 bases left between them. CDR3 length: 14 amino acids. Germline-derived CDR1 and CDR2 are SGHTA and FQGNSA. This CDR3 is CASSLVHGPDTQYF. CDR3 in DNA: TGTGCCAGCAGCTTAGTACATGGGCCCGATACGCAGTATTTT. Variable domain in full (rest from reference TRBV7-2 and TRBJ2-3): GAGVSQSPSNKVTEKGKDVELRCDPISGHTALYWYRQSLGQGLEFLIYFQGNSAPDKSGLPSDRFSAERTGGSVSTLTIQRTQQEDSAVYLCASSLVHGPDTQYFGPGTRLTVL.

There are a few counts of this clonotype. The genes are TRBV25-1 and TRBJ2-5, with 7 bases fitting TRBD2. Germline V gene lookup returns CDR1 MGHDK and CDR2 SYGVNS. After removal of 8 bases from V and 5 bases from J, the junction contained 2 bases not matched to a gene. The CDR3 is 11 amino acids. CDR3 bases: TGTGCCAGCGGACTAGGCGAGACCCAGTACTTC. It is translated as CASGLGETQYF.

The chain recombines TRBV7-9 with TRBJ1-5; possibly TRBD1 for D (5 bases). The germline V gene has CDR1 SEHNR and CDR2 FQNEAQ (reference sequence). The V end was cut by 5 bases, the J end by 3 bases, with 11 bases between. This CDR3 has 14 residues. The CDR3 sequence: CASSLDSFNQPQHF. The CDR3 DNA is TGTGCCAGCAGCCTTGACAGTTTCAATCAGCCCCAGCATTTT. Full variable domain (missing parts from reference TRBV7-9 and TRBJ1-5): DTGVSQNPRHKITKRGQNVTFRCDPISEHNRLYWYRQTLGQGPEFLTYFQNEAQLEKSRLLSDRFSAERPKGSFSTLEIQRTEQGDSAMYLCASSLDSFNQPQHFGDGTRLSIL.

The V call is TRBV7-3, the J call TRBJ2-7, with D perhaps given as TRBD1 or TRBD2 (6 bases each). Per the germline V gene, CDR1 is SGHTA and CDR2 is FQGTGA. The CDR3 loop spans 20 amino acids. The germline V and J ends were trimmed by 6 bases and 5 bases, with 35 bases remaining between them. CDR3 DNA sequence: TGTGCCAGCAGAGGAAGCCGGGTTGGGGGGCAAGAACCAACCGGGCACGAGCAGTACTTC. It specifies CASRGSRVGGQEPTGHEQYF.

A few counts support this clonotype. V usage is TRBV7-9 and J usage is TRBJ2-1; D is possibly TRBD1 (6 bases). The length of the CDR3 is 12 residues. V gave up 3 bases and J gave up 8 bases, with 8 bases separating them. Per germline, CDR1 SEHNR and CDR2 FQNEAQ (reference sequence). Here the CDR3 DNA reads TGTGCCAGCAGCTTCAGGGGCGATGAGCAGTTCTTC. Its protein is CASSFRGDEQFF.

In its sample, this clonotype was seen many times. V gene TRBV12-3 or TRBV12-4 combines with J gene TRBJ2-2, with 9 bases lining up with TRBD2. V was clipped by 10 bases and J by 4 bases; unmatched bases: 16. This CDR3 contains 17 residues. The chain's CDR3 is CATKFRAGGPGTGELFF. DNA of the CDR3: TGTGCCACCAAATTTCGGGCGGGGGGGCCTGGCACCGGGGAGCTGTTTTTT.

This chain uses TRBV7-8 with TRBJ2-5, with a weak D call TRBD1 (8 bases). V gave up 4 bases and J gave up 5 bases, with 17 bases separating them. The CDR3 covers 15 residues. Germline V gives CDR1 SGHVS, CDR2 FQNEAQ. CDR3 protein: CASSSLDREGETQYF. The CDR3, as DNA: TGTGCCAGCAGCTCCTTGGACAGGGAGGGGGAGACCCAGTACTTC.

The rearrangement joins TRBV5-1 to TRBJ1-2, with D possibly being TRBD1 (5 bases). The germline V gene encodes CDR1 SGHRS and CDR2 YFSETQ. Trimming stripped 0 bases from V and 3 bases from J, with 18 bases between. This CDR3 is 17 amino acids long. The CDR3 is CASSLDRPVARDYGYTF. The DNA of the CDR3 is TGCGCCAGCAGCTTGGACAGGCCGGTGGCTAGGGACTATGGCTACACCTTC.

The CDR3 DNA follows: TGTGCCAGCAGCTTAGGGGGCGGAGGGCAGTACTTC. Translation: CASSLGGGGQYF. The chain uses TRBV11-2 and TRBJ2-4, with D perhaps TRBD2 (6 bases). The CDR3 sequence is 12 residues long. In germline, CDR1 is SGHAT, CDR2 FQNNGV. With 1 base removed from V and 13 bases from J, the gap between germline ends came to 11 bases.

The chain is built from TRBV27 and TRBJ2-1; TRBD2 matches 9 bases. The CDR3 runs 19 residues. Trimming cost V 3 bases and J 1 base; bases outside gene matches: 13. Germline V gives CDR1 MNHEY, CDR2 SMNVEV (reference sequence). In nucleotides, the CDR3 is TGTGCCAGCAGTTTCCCTAGCGGGGCGCTTTTGCGTTCCTACAATGAGCAGTTCTTC. Its protein product is CASSFPSGALLRSYNEQFF.

The chain couples TRBV10-2 to TRBJ1-5, with TRBD1 identical over 9 bases. This CDR3 region has 16 residues. J was trimmed by 5 bases and V by 2 bases; bases with no gene match: 7. Germline V gene data show CDR1 as WSHSY and CDR2 as SAAADI. The CDR3 here is CASSEPGQGYHQPQHF. CDR3 nucleotides: TGCGCCAGCAGTGAGCCGGGACAGGGTTATCATCAGCCCCAGCATTTT.

The chain carries TRBV20-1 and TRBJ2-1; the D is unclear. In germline, CDR1 is DFQATT, CDR2 SNEGSKA (reference sequence). V was clipped by 7 bases and J by 4 bases, with 26 bases between them. The CDR3 is 17 residues long. The DNA for the CDR3 is TGCAGTGTTACGGAACAGCGCTCCCCCGAGTCATACAATGAGCAGTTCTTC. Translating gives CSVTEQRSPESYNEQFF.

This clonotype was detected only a few times. This chain links TRBV27 with TRBJ2-7, with 7 bases matching TRBD1. Germline values: CDR1 MNHEY, CDR2 SMNVEV (reference sequence). The CDR3 totals 14 residues. J was trimmed by 2 bases and V by 7 bases; bases with no gene match: 8. CDR3 amino acids: CASKHTGEAYEQYF. CDR3 in DNA: TGTGCCAGCAAACACACAGGGGAAGCCTACGAGCAGTACTTC.

DNA of the CDR3: TGCAGTGCTAGGAGGAGACAGGTTACTCAGCCCCAGCATTTT. Its protein product is CSARRRQVTQPQHF. The chain joins TRBV20-1 to TRBJ1-5; maybe TRBD1 (6 bases). CDR1 DFQATT and CDR2 SNEGSKA come from the germline V gene (reference sequence). This CDR3 is built from 14 residues. The V and J ends lost 3 bases and 6 bases respectively, with 15 bases between them.

This clonotype was counted many times. The rearrangement joins TRBV7-2 to TRBJ1-1, with a possible D match to TRBD1 (5 bases). The CDR3 sequence is 15 residues long. Germline V gives CDR1 SGHTA, CDR2 FQGNSA. Trimming stripped 3 bases from V and 5 bases from J, with 16 bases between. The DNA of the CDR3 is TGTGCCAGCAGCTTGGTATTAAGGGGCTGGACTGAAGCTTTCTTT. Encoded protein: CASSLVLRGWTEAFF.